The table lists the clone carrying this T cell receptor beta chain with a count of one. These data come from a study of blood T cell repertoires in COVID-19. Study-level background: From the United States, Italy and Spain came samples of acute and convalescent COVID-19.

The Seattle patients, enrolled during active infection, were followed longitudinally. V lost 5 bases and J lost 6; bases outside the gene matches: 6. The germline V gene encodes CDR1 SNHLY and CDR2 FYNNEI. This CDR3 contains 16 residues. Only in-frame clones appear in the TCRdb table, and some are missing; sequencing was by immunoSEQ multiplex PCR. The sample includes under 350,000 clones, roughly 89% of them seen just once. The sequence derives from a woman aged 25 to 39 with COVID-19, enrolled during active disease. The sample consisted of peripheral blood. The J gene is TRBJ2-1, the V gene TRBV2, with TRBD2 matching 14 bases. In DNA, the CDR3 is TGTGCCAGCAGTACGGGACTAGCGGGGGTGTCCAATGAGCAGTTCTTC. It codes for CASSTGLAGVSNEQFF. Looking up the rest from reference TRBV2 and TRBJ2-1 gives the full variable domain: EPEVTQTPSHQVTQMGQEVILRCVPISNHLYFYWYRQILGQKVEFLVSFYNNEISEKSEIFDDQFSVERPDGSNFTLKIRSTKLEDSAMYFCASSTGLAGVSNEQFFGPGTRLTVL.